The 26 T cell receptor beta chains given below trace back to one sample, sequenced in a study of T cells in Graves' hyperthyroidism and ophthalmopathy. Researchers amplified the TCR beta CDR3 regions from RNA transcripts. With the HTBI primer set, the TCR CDR3 went through a first round of RT-PCR. A single record per CDR3 protein comes from TCRdb applying MiXCR to the multiplex PCR reads. The sample gives over 250,000 distinct CDR3 sequences, around 20% of which show up once; around 60% is in the top ten. Sequencing used blood. Source of these receptors: a man younger than 40 with Graves' ophthalmopathy.

The chain links TRBV5-1 to TRBJ2-2; 7 bases are shared with TRBD1. The junction had 8 bases not matched to a gene; V was cut back by 4 bases and J by 5 bases. Germline assignment: CDR1 SGHRS and CDR2 YFSETQ. The CDR3 loop spans 15 amino acids. The CDR3 DNA follows: TGCGCCAGCAGCCTGGGAAACAGGGGAACCGGGGAGCTGTTTTTT. The encoded protein is CASSLGNRGTGELFF.

This CDR3 is CASSLRDSNQPQHF. CDR3 sequence (DNA): TGTGCCAGCAGTTTGAGAGATAGCAATCAGCCCCAGCATTTT. The rearrangement links TRBV27 to TRBJ1-5; unclear D gene. The ends were cut back, 3 bases at V and 0 bases at J, with 6 bases in the middle. The CDR3 has 14 amino acids. In germline, CDR1 is MNHEY, CDR2 SMNVEV (reference sequence).

V usage is TRBV7-9 and J usage is TRBJ2-4, with 7 bases fitting TRBD1. V gave up 1 base and J gave up 6 bases; unmatched junction bases: 6. The CDR3 extends over 15 amino acids. The germline gives CDR1 SEHNR, CDR2 FQNEAQ (reference sequence). As DNA, the CDR3 is TGTGCCAGCAGCTTAGTGTCGGCAGGGGGAAACATTCAGTACTTC. Amino acids: CASSLVSAGGNIQYF.

The chain carries TRBV20-1 and TRBJ2-1; TRBD2 matches at 14 bases. The CDR3 sequence is 18 residues long. Per germline, CDR1 DFQATT and CDR2 SNEGSKA (reference sequence). The V segment lost 6 bases and the J segment 4 bases; nucleotides outside the gene matches: 14. Here the CDR3 reads CSALGLAGVAPRYNEQFF. DNA for the CDR3: TGCAGTGCCCTGGGACTAGCGGGAGTTGCCCCCCGGTACAATGAGCAGTTCTTC.

This clonotype was seen many times. The chain joins TRBV27 to TRBJ2-7; 11 bases match TRBD1. Germline lookup yields CDR1 MNHEY and CDR2 SMNVEV (reference sequence). With 4 bases clipped from V and 3 bases from J, the junction kept 5 bases outside the gene matches. CDR3 size: 15 residues. CDR3 residues: CASSWTGGPIYEQYF. DNA for the CDR3: TGTGCCAGCAGTTGGACAGGGGGCCCGATCTACGAGCAGTACTTC.

The rearrangement uses TRBV24-1 and TRBJ1-3, with D unclear. This CDR3 contains 17 residues. Between the trimmed V and J ends, which lost 1 base and 4 bases, there was a span of 16 bases. Germline lookup yields CDR1 KGHDR and CDR2 SFDVKD. CDR3 coding DNA: TGTGCCACCAGTGATTTAAGGGAGAATGAGGCCGGAAACACCATATATTTT. This translates into CATSDLRENEAGNTIYF.

V usage is TRBV6-1 and J usage is TRBJ2-3; possible D gene TRBD1, 5 bases. V lost 6 bases and J lost 7, with 20 bases in between. Looked up from germline, CDR1 is MNHNS and CDR2 is SASEGT. The length of the CDR3 is 15 residues. CDR3 coding DNA: TGTGCCAGCAGGGGCTTTAGGGGAAGTTTGTATACGCAGTATTTT. It specifies CASRGFRGSLYTQYF.

Worth noting for this clonotype: A much more abundant neighbour one base away suggests this may be a read error. J is TRBJ1-1 and V is TRBV3-1; 7 nucleotides match TRBD1. CDR1 is LGHDT, CDR2 YNNKEL, per germline (reference sequence). CDR3 size: 15 residues. CDR3: CVSSQSGLQGSEAFF. The CDR3 bases are TGTGTCAGCAGCCAGTCTGGGTTACAGGGGTCTGAAGCTTTCTTT.

This rearrangement joins TRBV6-1 to TRBJ2-2; D might be TRBD2 (6 bases). CDR3 length equals 14 residues. Looked up from germline, CDR1 is MNHNS and CDR2 is SASEGT. V gave up 3 bases and J gave up 9 bases, with 14 bases separating them. The CDR3 coding sequence is TGTGCCAGCAGTGAGAACCCACTAGCCCGGGAGCTGTTTTTT. The encoded protein is CASSENPLARELFF.

Many counts were recorded for this clonotype. The chain carries TRBV27 and TRBJ2-1; TRBD1 aligns across 9 bases. CDR3 size: 15 residues. Germline V gives CDR1 MNHEY, CDR2 SMNVEV (reference sequence). V shed 0 bases and J 5 bases; nucleotides not matched to a gene: 2. The CDR3 loop is CASSLSGTGNNEQFF. The CDR3 coding sequence is TGTGCCAGCAGTTTATCCGGGACAGGGAACAATGAGCAGTTCTTC.

The V call is TRBV6-1, the J call TRBJ1-2, with D possibly TRBD1 on 5 matching bases. The CDR3 is made up of 13 amino acids. CDR1 and CDR2 (germline): MNHNS, SASEGT. V was clipped by 6 bases and J by 2 bases, with 10 bases between them. This CDR3 reads CASSPRGNYGYTF. The CDR3 DNA is TGTGCCAGCAGCCCGAGGGGAAACTATGGCTACACCTTC.

This clonotype was picked up one time. This sequence joins TRBV19 and TRBJ1-2, with D possibly matching TRBD1 (6 bases). The CDR3 runs 13 residues. Trimming cost V 4 bases and J 8 bases, with 14 bases left between them. Germline V CDR1 and CDR2: LNHDA, SQIVND (reference sequence). This CDR3 reads CASSKQGLLGYTF. The CDR3 bases are TGTGCCAGTAGTAAACAGGGTCTGCTGGGCTACACCTTC.

This clonotype was observed many times. The rearrangement uses TRBV20-1 and TRBJ1-4, with D maybe TRBD1 (6 bases). Germline values: CDR1 DFQATT, CDR2 SNEGSKA (reference sequence). V was shortened by 6 bases and J by 4 bases, with 15 bases between the two germline ends. The CDR3 spans 14 residues. CDR3 loop: CSAAPGGFNEKLFF. The CDR3 region has the DNA TGCAGTGCCGCACCGGGGGGCTTTAATGAAAAACTGTTTTTT.

The rearrangement links TRBV3-1 to TRBJ2-6; no clear D. Between the trimmed V and J ends, which lost 3 bases and 0 bases, there was a span of 9 bases. This CDR3 region has 16 residues. From germline, CDR1 is LGHDT and CDR2 YNNKEL (reference sequence). The CDR3 loop reads CASSHGPSSGANVLTF. Written as DNA, the CDR3 is TGTGCCAGCAGCCACGGGCCAAGCTCTGGGGCCAACGTCCTGACTTTC.

A note on this clonotype: One base away lies a much larger clone, so this may be a sequencing read error. J is TRBJ2-7 and V is TRBV20-1; 9 bases fit TRBD2. CDR3 length equals 14 residues. The V gene's germline CDR1 is DFQATT and CDR2 SNEGSKA (reference sequence). J lost 7 bases, V lost 3 bases, and 10 bases had no gene match. The CDR3 is CSARVSGRINEQYF. DNA for the CDR3: TGCAGTGCTAGGGTTAGCGGGAGAATAAATGAGCAGTACTTC.

This clonotype was counted between two and nine times. The V call is TRBV20-1, the J call TRBJ1-1; TRBD1 might be the D (5 bases). Germline V gene data show CDR1 as DFQATT and CDR2 as SNEGSKA (reference sequence). V was clipped by 3 bases and J by 4 bases, with 12 bases between them. The CDR3 is 13 amino acids. This CDR3 is CSASRGVSTEAFF. CDR3 coding DNA: TGCAGTGCTAGTAGGGGCGTGAGCACTGAAGCTTTCTTT.

This clonotype was seen only a few times. The chain uses TRBV18 and TRBJ2-7; D may correspond to TRBD1 or TRBD2 (5 bases each). The V end lost 3 bases, the J end lost 6 bases, and 18 bases lay between the germline ends. Germline V gene data show CDR1 as KGHSH and CDR2 as LQKENI. The CDR3 consists of 15 residues. The CDR3 protein is CASSPRETGRREQYF. In DNA form, the CDR3 reads TGTGCCAGCTCACCCCGGGAAACAGGTCGGCGCGAGCAGTACTTC.

This clonotype was seen ten or more times. The J gene is TRBJ2-5, the V gene TRBV30, with D tentatively TRBD1 or TRBD2 (5 bases each). V shed 2 bases and J shed 2 bases, with 15 bases lying between them. The germline CDR1 and CDR2 sequences are GTSNPN and SVGIG (reference sequence). The CDR3 runs 15 residues. The CDR3 loop reads CAWSPEGTLQETQYF. In nucleotides, the CDR3 is TGTGCCTGGAGTCCGGAAGGGACGTTACAAGAGACCCAGTACTTC. Using reference TRBV30 and TRBJ2-5 for the parts outside the CDR3, the full variable domain is SQTIHQWPATLVQPVGSPLSLECTVEGTSNPNLYWYRQAAGRGLQLLFYSVGIGQISSEVPQNLSASRPQDRQFILSSKKLLLSDSGFYLCAWSPEGTLQETQYFGPGTRLLVL.

The chain uses TRBV4-1 and TRBJ1-2, with D possibly TRBD1 on 5 matching bases. This CDR3 is 15 amino acids long. Germline V gene sequence: CDR1 MGHRA, CDR2 YSYEKL. The V end was cut by 4 bases, the J end by 2 bases, with 14 bases between. CDR3 residues: CASSRAGTSNYGYTF. The CDR3 DNA follows: TGCGCCAGCAGCCGTGCGGGGACTTCAAACTATGGCTACACCTTC.

The table lists this clonotype with a few counts. The chain employs TRBV5-1 and TRBJ2-4, with D perhaps TRBD2 (5 bases). In germline, CDR1 is SGHRS, CDR2 YFSETQ. CDR3 length: 14 amino acids. The V end lost 3 bases, the J end lost 4 bases, and 11 bases lay between the germline ends. The CDR3 loop is CASSSVGGKNIQYF. CDR3 sequence (DNA): TGCGCCAGCAGCTCGGTGGGCGGGAAAAACATTCAGTACTTC.

This clonotype was seen ten or more times. The rearrangement joins TRBV5-1 to TRBJ2-2, with 7 bases aligning to TRBD1. The CDR3 is made up of 15 amino acids. Germline assignment: CDR1 SGHRS and CDR2 YFSETQ. The ends lost 5 bases at V and 2 bases at J; junction bases unmatched: 6. CDR3 DNA: TGCGCCAGCAGACCGACAGGGACAAACACCGGGGAGCTGTTTTTT. Translating it yields CASRPTGTNTGELFF.

The chain recombines TRBV12-3 or TRBV12-4 with TRBJ2-5; D tentatively fits TRBD1 or TRBD2 (5 bases each). V was trimmed by 3 bases and J by 1 base, leaving 9 bases between them. The CDR3 runs to 14 residues. The CDR3 DNA follows: TGTGCCAGCAGTTTTCTCGGGACCCAAGAGACCCAGTACTTC. Its translation: CASSFLGTQETQYF.

The chain couples TRBV20-1 to TRBJ2-5, with 8 bases identical to TRBD1. The CDR3 runs 14 residues. From germline, CDR1 is DFQATT and CDR2 SNEGSKA (reference sequence). J was trimmed by 3 bases and V by 6 bases; bases with no gene match: 9. The chain's CDR3 is CSANPLGQEETQYF. DNA of the CDR3: TGCAGTGCAAACCCTCTGGGACAGGAAGAGACCCAGTACTTC.

J is TRBJ2-2 and V is TRBV27; 8 bases agree with TRBD1. The CDR3 length is 14 residues. The V gene's germline CDR1 is MNHEY and CDR2 SMNVEV (reference sequence). The ends lost 8 bases at V and 3 bases at J; junction bases unmatched: 5. CDR3 protein: CASGTGRDTGELFF. CDR3 sequence (DNA): TGTGCCAGCGGGACAGGAAGGGACACCGGGGAGCTGTTTTTT.

This clonotype came up a few times. The chain employs TRBV2 and TRBJ2-2; 11 bases fit TRBD2. Trimming took 6 bases from V and 10 from J; bases not matched to a gene: 10. The CDR3 loop spans 15 amino acids. Germline lookup yields CDR1 SNHLY and CDR2 FYNNEI. As DNA, the CDR3 is TGTGCCAGCAGCGAGAGGGGACTAGCGGCGAAGGAGCTGTTTTTT. Translation gives CASSERGLAAKELFF.

The chain is built from TRBV6-1 and TRBJ1-1; 7 bases align to TRBD1. This CDR3 comprises 14 residues. The germline CDR1 and CDR2 sequences are MNHNS and SASEGT. V lost 5 bases to trimming and J lost 3 bases; unmatched junction nucleotides: 6. CDR3: CASSSLRGDTEAFF. CDR3 DNA sequence: TGTGCCAGCAGTTCCCTCAGGGGGGACACTGAAGCTTTCTTT.